This T cell receptor (beta chain) was documented in a study of T cells in localized non-small cell lung cancer. Study results and caveats: Median about 58 top-100 tumor clones were shared with paired adjacent lung. In uninvolved adjacent lung, T cell clonality reached its highest value, exceeding tumor. The study linked higher blood T cell density to longer overall survival.

V gave up 5 bases and J gave up 6 bases, with 19 bases separating them. The germline V gene encodes CDR1 SEHNR and CDR2 FQNEAQ (reference sequence). The CDR3 covers 15 residues. This table comes from immunoSEQ multiplex PCR, and its TCRdb copy is limited to in-frame clones, with some not included. The data contain approximately 7,000 clones, about 91% of them singletons. This clone has only one observation. The antigen is undetermined. The chain links TRBV7-9 to TRBJ1-1; D ambiguous. The input for sequencing was peripheral blood mononuclear cells, taken before any cancer treatment. The TCR was taken from an older male donor with stage II lung adenocarcinoma. This CDR3 reads CASSPNPVGWSEAFF. CDR3 nucleotide sequence: TGTGCCAGCAGCCCCAACCCCGTCGGTTGGTCTGAAGCTTTCTTT.